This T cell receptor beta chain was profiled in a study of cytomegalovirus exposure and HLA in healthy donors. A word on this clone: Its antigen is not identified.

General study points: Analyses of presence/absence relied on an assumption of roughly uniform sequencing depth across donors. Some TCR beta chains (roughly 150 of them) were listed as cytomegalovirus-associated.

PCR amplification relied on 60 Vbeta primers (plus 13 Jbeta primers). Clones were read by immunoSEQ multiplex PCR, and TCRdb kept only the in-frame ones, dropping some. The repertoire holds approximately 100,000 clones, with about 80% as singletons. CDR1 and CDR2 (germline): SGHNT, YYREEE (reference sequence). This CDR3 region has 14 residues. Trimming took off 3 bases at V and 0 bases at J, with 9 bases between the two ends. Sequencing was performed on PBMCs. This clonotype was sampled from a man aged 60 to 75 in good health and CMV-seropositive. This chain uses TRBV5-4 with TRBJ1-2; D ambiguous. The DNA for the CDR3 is TGTGCCAGCAGCTCTTACGGAGCTAACTATGGCTACACCTTC. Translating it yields CASSSYGANYGYTF.